These 10 T cell receptor beta chains share one sample of origin, sequenced in a study of metastatic and nonmetastatic thyroid tumors. TCRdb reanalyzed the PCR reads with MiXCR. The sample carries some 38,000 clones, approximately 13% recorded once. Thyroid surgery took place with no prior treatment in any patient. Material for sequencing was blood. The receptor set was obtained from a female donor with papillary thyroid cancer or a benign thyroid nodule (not recorded which). Some clones in this sample may be carry-over from other donors' samples.

By share, this clone ranks as medium-sized. This chain connects TRBV28 to TRBJ1-2; D might be TRBD1 (6 bases). Trimming stripped 4 bases from V and 0 bases from J, with 9 bases between. The CDR3 sequence is 14 residues long. CDR1 MDHEN and CDR2 SYDVKM come from the germline V gene. CDR3 DNA: TGTGCCAGCAGTTCTGGACAGCCTAACTATGGCTACACCTTC. It translates to CASSSGQPNYGYTF.

To note about this clone: Being one base from a much bigger clone, this may be a read error. V usage is TRBV7-9 and J usage is TRBJ2-7; a weak D match, TRBD2 (6 bases). Per the germline V gene, CDR1 is SEHNR and CDR2 is FQNEAQ (reference sequence). The CDR3 spans 15 residues. Trimming took off 7 bases at V and 5 bases at J, with 21 bases between the two ends. CDR3 in amino acids: CASIRGTSPGDEQYF. DNA of the CDR3: TGTGCCAGCATCCGGGGGACCTCGCCCGGAGACGAGCAGTACTTC. Drawing the rest from reference TRBV7-9 and TRBJ2-7, the complete variable domain is DTGVSQNPRHKITKRGQNVTFRCDPISEHNRLYWYRQTLGQGPEFLTYFQNEAQLEKSRLLSDRFSAERPKGSFSTLEIQRTEQGDSAMYLCASIRGTSPGDEQYFGPGTRLTVT.

V is TRBV3-1 and J is TRBJ2-3; tentative D call: TRBD2 (5 bases). Trimming stripped 1 base from V and 2 bases from J, with 13 bases between. The CDR3 has 16 amino acids. CDR1 LGHDT and CDR2 YNNKEL come from the germline V gene (reference sequence). CDR3 coding DNA: TGTGCCAGCAGCCAAGGAAGCGGCAACCCCACAGATACGCAGTATTTT. Its translation: CASSQGSGNPTDTQYF.

In this sample, this clone turned up many times. The chain joins TRBV2 to TRBJ2-1; D gene uncertain. CDR1 is SNHLY and CDR2 is FYNNEI in the germline V gene. The V and J ends lost 7 bases and 0 bases respectively, with 13 bases between them. The CDR3 covers 15 residues. The CDR3 protein is CASTIDGDSYNEQFF. As DNA, the CDR3 is TGTGCCAGCACCATTGATGGAGACTCCTACAATGAGCAGTTCTTC.

This clone has a count of ten or more. V is TRBV2 and J is TRBJ1-2; tentatively, D is TRBD1 (6 bases). The V end was cut by 3 bases, the J end by 4 bases, with 15 bases between. Germline loops: CDR1 SNHLY, CDR2 FYNNEI. The CDR3 has 15 residues. This CDR3 reads CASSDPGQLVYGYTF. Written as DNA, the CDR3 is TGTGCCAGCAGTGATCCCGGACAGTTAGTCTATGGCTACACCTTC.

This clone came up many times. J is TRBJ1-1 and V is TRBV28, with no clear D. Per the germline V gene, CDR1 is MDHEN and CDR2 is SYDVKM. Deletions cut 2 bases from V and 4 bases from J, with 11 bases between. This CDR3 is built from 14 residues. The CDR3 DNA reads TGTGCCAGCAGTTTAGGAGGACGGGGCACTGAAGCTTTCTTT. It translates to CASSLGGRGTEAFF.

This clone was seen ten or more times. The chain combines TRBV5-1 with TRBJ2-7; D gene uncertain. V dropped 0 bases and J dropped 6 bases, with 19 bases sitting between them. This CDR3 comprises 16 residues. Germline V gene sequence: CDR1 SGHRS, CDR2 YFSETQ. The CDR3 bases are TGCGCCAGCAGCTTGGAGGGTGCCCTAGTGGTGGGCGAGCAGTACTTC. It encodes CASSLEGALVVGEQYF.

This clone was counted at least ten times. The chain has TRBV2 and TRBJ1-3; possibly TRBD1 for D (5 bases). The CDR3 length is 12 residues. The V and J ends lost 11 bases and 8 bases respectively, with 16 bases between them. Germline V lookup: CDR1 SNHLY, CDR2 FYNNEI. The chain's CDR3 is CAFDGGYDTIYF. The CDR3 DNA sequence: TGTGCCTTCGACGGGGGTTATGACACCATATATTTT.

There are many counts of this clone. The chain uses TRBV12-5 and TRBJ2-2; the match to TRBD2 covers 8 bases. From germline, CDR1 is LGHNT and CDR2 FRNRAP. Trimming took 0 bases from V and 7 from J; bases not matched to a gene: 10. The CDR3 is 17 residues long. CDR3 residues: CASGLVPVGRAGGELFF. DNA of the CDR3: TGTGCTAGTGGTTTGGTACCGGTCGGGAGGGCCGGCGGGGAGCTGTTTTTT. The whole variable domain, remainder taken from reference TRBV12-5 and TRBJ2-2, is DARVTQTPRHKVTEMGQEVTMRCQPILGHNTVFWYRQTMMQGLELLAYFRNRAPLDDSGMPKDRFSAEMPDATLATLKIQPSEPRDSAVYFCASGLVPVGRAGGELFFGEGSRLTVL.

This clone has a handful of counts. A much larger clone differs from this one at a single base, so this may be a read error. The chain links TRBV24-1 to TRBJ2-7; D unclear. The germline gives CDR1 KGHDR, CDR2 SFDVKD. The CDR3 totals 13 residues. V was cut by 12 bases and J by 6 bases, with 20 bases left in between. Here the CDR3 reads CAAEASQFSEQYF. As DNA, the CDR3 is TGTGCCGCCGAGGCCAGTCAATTCTCCGAGCAGTACTTC.